This T cell receptor (beta chain) was sequenced in a study of cytomegalovirus exposure and HLA in healthy donors (dated by TCRdb to about 2017). For the wider study: An earlier analysis of fewer than 750 of the donors reported 250 to 300 Gb of sequence data and 100 million to 120 million unique TCR beta sequences obtained from some 200 million T cells. An early release covering roughly 600 HLA-typed donors comprised roughly 300 gigabases of sequencing data and around 80 million unique TCR sequences. Among the roughly 400 genotyped donors, around 81% belonged to the genetic ancestry cluster associated with self-reported Caucasian donors. The study aimed to test whether signatures of past pathogen exposure could be identified by cataloging public T cell receptors. The study profiled the T cell repertoires of under 850 subjects by immunosequencing and related them to cytomegalovirus serostatus. In addition to the first cohort of around 670 subjects, a separate validation cohort of approximately 120 different subjects was used. To predict cytomegalovirus infection status, the study brought together high-throughput TCR immunosequencing, statistical association of individual TCRs with disease status, and machine learning. A later analysis re-examined previously published TCR beta repertoires from 600 to 700 donors and added high-resolution HLA genotyping to investigate patterns of TCR occurrence. In the later analysis, no new phenotypic data were used to find candidate immune exposures; instead, reliance was placed on TCR beta sequences and their occurrence across donors. An earlier analysis of some 500 of the donors used high-throughput TCR beta sequencing to judge whether each TCR beta V gene segment behaved as functional or pseudogenic. Alongside the repertoire data, information on donor age, sex, ethnicity and CMV serostatus was compiled. Genome-wide SNP genotypes for about 65% of the roughly 700 donors were used in a later genetic analysis, which treated that subset as a discovery cohort. All discovery cohort repertoires had been generated on a single sequencing platform. HLA typing included class I and class II loci at four-digit resolution. The number of typed donors differed by locus: roughly 620-640 for A, B, C, DRB1 and DQB1; 522 for DQA1; approximately 600 for DPA1; and about 450 for DPB1. Several DR-DQ haplotypes were handled as single units for association and clustering, since linkage in the cohort was strong. Among some 410 genotyped donors of the cohort, an average of around 240,000 unique TCR beta nucleotide sequences were sequenced per donor, about a sixth of them non-productive.

The cohort comprised 710 or so healthy bone marrow donors. At the time of sampling, all cohort members were nominally healthy, though unrecorded immune exposures were likely present. The donor was CMV seronegative and was included in the group of approximately 350 seronegative cohort members. Every donor gave a peripheral blood sample, and the peripheral blood mononuclear cells from that sample were used for TCR beta sequencing. The Qiagen DNeasy Blood Extraction Kit was used to extract genomic DNA from the blood cell samples. In the germline V gene, CDR1 corresponds to SGHRS and CDR2 to YFSETQ. Germline trimming amounts to 9 bases on V and 4 bases on J, with 12 as the count of junction bases outside the gene matches. The CDR3 goes from the cysteine to the phenylalanine over 14 residues. The kept DNA is CDR3 alone, 42 bases in frame from the first base. A remark on this clone: It lacks a known antigen. No base qualities exist here, and no much larger clone lies one base off it.

The method behind the library was the immunoSEQ multiplex PCR assay. A mixture of 60 forward primers for TCR Vbeta segments and 13 reverse primers for TCR Jbeta segments was used in the multiplex PCR. Amplification of the CDR3 region of rearranged TCR beta genes was performed with a multiplex PCR assay on genomic DNA. On the Illumina HiSeq System, the amplified TCR beta libraries were sequenced as 87-base-pair reads. The paper's processing steps were these. A later analysis tallied about 77 million unique TCR beta chains across the 650 to 750 repertoires, and about 10 million of those chains were shared by two or more donors. A nearest-neighbor algorithm error-corrected the raw reads and collapsed the reads into unique sequences, merging closely related sequences to remove PCR and sequencing errors. V, D and J gene segments were assigned by aligning CDR3 sequences to IMGT reference sequences. For a sequence to be retained, a match of at least six nucleotides was required to both a V gene segment and a J gene segment. A rearrangement was called productive if the CDR3 had no stop codons and remained in frame with V and J, and every other rearrangement was called non-productive. CDR3 was defined according to IMGT convention as the region running from the second conserved V-encoded cysteine to the conserved J-encoded phenylalanine. Sequences without an unambiguous match to a single V gene segment were excluded from the earlier analysis of 450 to 750 of the donors. In an earlier analysis of several hundred of the donors, V segments were called functional above 56.7% productive rearrangements and were called segregating when the between-donor standard deviation exceeded 5%. To diagnose cytomegalovirus status from the catalog of TCR beta chain sequences, a statistical classification framework was built. A later analysis assigned V and J genes by comparing TCR nucleotide sequences with IMGT/GENE-DB human TR gene sequences. Using the TCRdist pipeline, a later analysis assigned CDR3 sequences along with most-parsimonious VDJ recombination scenarios. In a later analysis, each TCR beta chain was defined by its CDR3 amino acid sequence together with its V-gene family, and reads lacking a unique V-gene family were excluded. To address suspected cross-contamination and a sequencing artifact, a later analysis removed over 500 highly shared, low-generation-probability nucleotide sequences. A later analysis calculated a clonal expansion index for each public chain from normalized within-repertoire ranks of inferred template counts. In a later analysis, generation probabilities were computed with a VDJ recombination model fitted to out-of-frame rearrangements, and the resulting probabilities were checked against IGoR. In a later analysis, hypergeometric tests were used to score TCR-TCR, TCR-HLA and TCR-CMV co-occurrence, with a repertoire-size bias correction applied to TCR pairs. To estimate false discovery rates, a later analysis permuted the HLA or CMV assignments 20 times. A later analysis grouped co-occurring TCRs with DBSCAN, adding TCRdist sequence similarity when clustering within HLA-allele-positive subsets. Repertoires with fewer than 30,000 or more than 120,000 public chains were left out of co-occurrence clustering, as were four to six repertoires with anomalous nucleotide sharing. The clones in this table, taken by TCRdb from immuneACCESS, are in-frame only. Not every clone is retained; where verified, under half of the shortfall comes from an unresolved V gene, and the cause of the rest is unknown. V and J calls and clone size follow that table, whereas D and trimming were derived from the DNA. The sample contains 100,000 to 150,000 clones, around four fifths of them found a single time. The ten biggest clones cover 1.4% to 1.5% of the sample.

Findings and caveats that apply to the study as a whole: A later analysis found that TCR association rates varied across HLA loci, with DRB1 alleles showing the most associated TCRs and HLA-C alleles the fewest. For the cohort, immune exposure information was limited to CMV serostatus. A later analysis found that most CMV-associated TCR beta chains appeared HLA-restricted, with HLA associations seemingly driven largely by CMV exposure. Correlated functional status among segregating V segments might reflect linkage disequilibrium, but an unknown experimental factor could not be ruled out. Because some donors lacked HLA typing at each locus, the association tests relied only on the typed subset. In vitro tests confirmed that three of the cytomegalovirus-associated TCR beta chains recognize cytomegalovirus antigens. In a later analysis, HLA-associated TCR beta chains were found to be more clonally expanded and to have lower generation probabilities than equally common non-associated chains. Assigning TCR associations to individual alleles was difficult when HLA alleles, especially DR and DQ, strongly co-occurred. Only TCR beta chains were sequenced in this cohort, and the absence of alpha or paired-chain data limited detectable features. In both the original and validation cohorts, the classifier was reported to diagnose cytomegalovirus status with high specificity and sensitivity. A further reported finding was that TCR beta sequences accurately predicted the HLA-A and HLA-B alleles for most subjects in the first cohort. A later genetic analysis reported fewer N-insertions in productive TCRs among donors in an Asian-associated ancestry cluster than the approximately 700-donor mean. Because counts were too low, roughly 16 rarely observed V segments, including chromosome 9 orphons, were excluded from the earlier analysis of 587 of the donors. In the study, approximately 160 TCR beta chains were listed as associated with cytomegalovirus. Some IMGT-functional V segments, including TRBV6-2 and TRBV6-3, could not be told apart with the 87-base-pair reads, so those segments were excluded. A later analysis associated 17,000 or so TCR beta sequences with specific HLA alleles at a false discovery rate of 0.05. V-gene and J-gene trimming of TCR beta chains was associated with a missense DCLRE1C variant in a later genetic analysis, and the association was replicated in an independent cohort. The authors suggested that the approach could potentially be extended to other disease states and immunological phenotypes. Most TCR sequences were observed very rarely across donors, whereas some public TCRs were present in many individuals. Roughly uniform sequencing depth across donors was assumed in presence/absence analyses, although this assumption may not hold. The sequencing pipeline was judged likely to have produced a cluster of highly shared sequence variants as a technical artifact. Several of the top co-occurrence clusters appeared to be linked to parvovirus B19, influenza, CMV and Epstein-Barr virus, according to a later analysis. In an earlier analysis of over 550 of the donors, most TCR beta V segments were observed in productive rearrangements about 87% or about 30% of the time, broadly matching IMGT annotations.

This TCR was recovered from a female donor in good health and CMV-seronegative. The sequenced sample was PBMCs. The chain links TRBV5-1 with TRBJ1-1, and TRBD1 aligns with 7 junction nucleotides. Read as DNA, the sequence is TGCGCCACCACACAGGGGACTGGGGGCACTGAAGCTTTCTTT. This translates into CATTQGTGGTEAFF.